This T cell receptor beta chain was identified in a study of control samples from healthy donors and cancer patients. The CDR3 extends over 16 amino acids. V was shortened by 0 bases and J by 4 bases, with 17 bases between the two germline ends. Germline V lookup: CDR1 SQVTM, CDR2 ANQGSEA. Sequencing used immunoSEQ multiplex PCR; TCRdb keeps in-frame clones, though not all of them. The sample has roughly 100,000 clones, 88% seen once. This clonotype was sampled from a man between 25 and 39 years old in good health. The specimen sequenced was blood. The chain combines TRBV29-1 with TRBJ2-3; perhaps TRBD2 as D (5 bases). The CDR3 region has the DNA TGCAGCGTTGAAGATCATGCGGGTACAGTCGCAGATACGCAGTATTTT. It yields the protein CSVEDHAGTVADTQYF.